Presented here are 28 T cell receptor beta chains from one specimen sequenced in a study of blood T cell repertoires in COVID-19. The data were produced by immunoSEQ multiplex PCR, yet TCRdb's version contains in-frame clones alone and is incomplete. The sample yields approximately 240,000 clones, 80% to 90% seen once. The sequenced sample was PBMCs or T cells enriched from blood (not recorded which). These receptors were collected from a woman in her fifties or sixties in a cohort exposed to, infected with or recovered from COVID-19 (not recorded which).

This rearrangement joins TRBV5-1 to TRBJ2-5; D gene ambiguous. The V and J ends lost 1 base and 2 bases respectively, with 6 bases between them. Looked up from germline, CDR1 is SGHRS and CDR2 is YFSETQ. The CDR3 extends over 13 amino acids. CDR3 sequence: CASSLFSQETQYF. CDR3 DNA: TGCGCCAGCAGCTTGTTTTCTCAAGAGACCCAGTACTTC.

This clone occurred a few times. The CDR3 sequence: CAWSRLRPRATTNTGELFF. In nucleotides, the CDR3 is TGTGCCTGGAGTCGCCTACGCCCGCGGGCAACGACGAACACCGGGGAGCTGTTTTTT. The chain carries TRBV30 and TRBJ2-2; D possibly corresponds to TRBD2 (5 bases). In germline, CDR1 is GTSNPN, CDR2 SVGIG (reference sequence). The CDR3 runs to 19 residues. V was shortened by 2 bases and J by 0 bases, with 22 bases between the two germline ends.

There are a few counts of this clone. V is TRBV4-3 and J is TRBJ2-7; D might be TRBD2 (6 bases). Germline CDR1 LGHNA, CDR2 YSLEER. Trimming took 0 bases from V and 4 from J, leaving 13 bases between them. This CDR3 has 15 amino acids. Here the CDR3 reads CASSQEAGGRYEQYF. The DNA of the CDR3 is TGCGCCAGCAGCCAAGAGGCAGGAGGGCGGTACGAGCAGTACTTC.

The CDR3 nucleotides are TGCGCCAGCAGCCAAGATTGGGGGACAGGGGCAGTCGGCGGACCCCAGCATTTT. Protein: CASSQDWGTGAVGGPQHF. The rearrangement uses TRBV4-3 and TRBJ1-5; 10 bases fit TRBD1. The V segment lost 0 bases and the J segment 10 bases; nucleotides outside the gene matches: 15. Germline CDR1 and CDR2: LGHNA and YSLEER. The CDR3 has 18 residues.

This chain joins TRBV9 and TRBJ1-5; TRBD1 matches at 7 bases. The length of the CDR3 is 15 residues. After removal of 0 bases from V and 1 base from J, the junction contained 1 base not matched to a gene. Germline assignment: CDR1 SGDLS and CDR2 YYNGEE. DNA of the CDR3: TGTGCCAGCAGCGTAGGGGGACAGAGCAATCAGCCCCAGCATTTT. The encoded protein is CASSVGGQSNQPQHF.

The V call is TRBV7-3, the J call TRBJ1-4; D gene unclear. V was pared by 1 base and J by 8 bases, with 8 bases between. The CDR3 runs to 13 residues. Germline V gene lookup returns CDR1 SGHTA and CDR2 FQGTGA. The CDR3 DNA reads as TGTGCCAGCAGCTTAAACCCGGGGGAAAAACTGTTTTTT. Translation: CASSLNPGEKLFF.

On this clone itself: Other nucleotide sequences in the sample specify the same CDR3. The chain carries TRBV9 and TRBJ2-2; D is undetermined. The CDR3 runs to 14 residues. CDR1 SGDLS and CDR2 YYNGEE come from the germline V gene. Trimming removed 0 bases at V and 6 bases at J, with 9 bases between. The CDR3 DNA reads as TGTGCCAGCAGCGTAGTAGAGAAACCCGGGGAGCTGTTTTTT. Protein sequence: CASSVVEKPGELFF.

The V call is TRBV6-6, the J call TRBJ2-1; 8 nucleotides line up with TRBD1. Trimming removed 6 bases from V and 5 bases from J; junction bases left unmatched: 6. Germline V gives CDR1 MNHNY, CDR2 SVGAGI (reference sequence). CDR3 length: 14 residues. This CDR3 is CASRHRGQDNEQFF. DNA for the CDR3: TGTGCCAGCAGACACAGGGGACAGGACAATGAGCAGTTCTTC.

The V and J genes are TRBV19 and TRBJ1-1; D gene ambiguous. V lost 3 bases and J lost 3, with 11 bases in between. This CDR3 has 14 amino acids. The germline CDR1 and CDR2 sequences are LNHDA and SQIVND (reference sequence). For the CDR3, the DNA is TGTGCCAGTAGTATTGGGGAGTCGGACACTGAAGCTTTCTTT. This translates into CASSIGESDTEAFF. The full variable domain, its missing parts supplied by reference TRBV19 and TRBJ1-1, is DGGITQSPKYLFRKEGQNVTLSCEQNLNHDAMYWYRQDPGQGLRLIYYSQIVNDFQKGDIAEGYSVSREKKESFPLTVTSAQKNPTAFYLCASSIGESDTEAFFGQGTRLTVV.

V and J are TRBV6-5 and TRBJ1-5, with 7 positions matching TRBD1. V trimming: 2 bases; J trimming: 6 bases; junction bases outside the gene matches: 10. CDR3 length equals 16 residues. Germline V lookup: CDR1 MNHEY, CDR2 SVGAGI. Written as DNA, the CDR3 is TGTGCCAGCAGTTACCCCCCAGACAGGGCGGGTCAGCCCCAGCATTTT. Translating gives CASSYPPDRAGQPQHF.

CDR3 DNA: TGTGCCAGCAGCGTGGGGACTAGCGTTAAGGATACGCAGTATTTT. Its protein is CASSVGTSVKDTQYF. The chain couples TRBV9 to TRBJ2-3; 10 nucleotides agree with TRBD2. Trimming cost V 2 bases and J 6 bases; bases outside gene matches: 6. Germline V gene data show CDR1 as SGDLS and CDR2 as YYNGEE. The CDR3 contains 15 residues.

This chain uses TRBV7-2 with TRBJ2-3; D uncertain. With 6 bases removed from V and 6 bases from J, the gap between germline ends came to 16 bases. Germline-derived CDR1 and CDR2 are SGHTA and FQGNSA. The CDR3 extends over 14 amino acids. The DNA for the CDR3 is TGTGCCAGCAGGCTTAAGCTAGACCTGGATACGCAGTATTTT. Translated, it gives CASRLKLDLDTQYF.

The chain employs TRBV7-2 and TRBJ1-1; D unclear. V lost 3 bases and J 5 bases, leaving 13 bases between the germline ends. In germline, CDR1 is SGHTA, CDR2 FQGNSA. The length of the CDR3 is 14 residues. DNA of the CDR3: TGTGCCAGCAGCTTTAGTCAGTTCGGGACTGAAGCTTTCTTT. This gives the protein CASSFSQFGTEAFF.

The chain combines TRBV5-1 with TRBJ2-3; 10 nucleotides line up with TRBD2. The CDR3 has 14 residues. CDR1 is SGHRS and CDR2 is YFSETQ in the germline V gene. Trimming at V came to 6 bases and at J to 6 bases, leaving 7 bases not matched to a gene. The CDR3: CASTQTSGTDTQYF. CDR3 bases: TGCGCCAGCACCCAAACTAGCGGGACGGATACGCAGTATTTT.

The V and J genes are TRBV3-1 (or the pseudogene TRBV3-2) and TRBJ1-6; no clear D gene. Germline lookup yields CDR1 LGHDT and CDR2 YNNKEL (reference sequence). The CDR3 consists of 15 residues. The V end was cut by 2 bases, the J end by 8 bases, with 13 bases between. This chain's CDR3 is CASSQNIGRDSPLHF. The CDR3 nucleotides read TGTGCCAGCAGCCAAAATATAGGGAGGGATTCACCCCTCCACTTT.

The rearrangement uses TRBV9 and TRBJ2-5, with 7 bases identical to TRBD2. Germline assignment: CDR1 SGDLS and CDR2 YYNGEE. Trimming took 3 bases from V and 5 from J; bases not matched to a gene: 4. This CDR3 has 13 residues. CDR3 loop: CASSEMGGETQYF. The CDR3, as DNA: TGTGCCAGCAGCGAGATGGGGGGGGAGACCCAGTACTTC.

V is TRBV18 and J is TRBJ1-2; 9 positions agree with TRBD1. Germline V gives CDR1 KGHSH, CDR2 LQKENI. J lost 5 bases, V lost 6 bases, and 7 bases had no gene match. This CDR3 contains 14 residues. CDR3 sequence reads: CASSRTGDVYGYTF. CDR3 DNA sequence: TGTGCCAGCTCGAGGACAGGGGACGTGTATGGCTACACCTTC. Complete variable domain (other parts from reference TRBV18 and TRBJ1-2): NAGVMQNPRHLVRRRGQEARLRCSPMKGHSHVYWYRQLPEEGLKFMVYLQKENIIDESGMPKERFSAEFPKEGPSILRIQQVVRGDSAAYFCASSRTGDVYGYTFGSGTRLTVV.

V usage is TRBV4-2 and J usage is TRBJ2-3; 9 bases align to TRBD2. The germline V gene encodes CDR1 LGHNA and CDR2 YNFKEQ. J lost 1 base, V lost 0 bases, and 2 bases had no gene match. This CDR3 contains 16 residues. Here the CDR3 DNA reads TGTGCCAGCAGCCAAGAGAAGCGGGGGGGCACAGATACGCAGTATTTT. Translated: CASSQEKRGGTDTQYF.

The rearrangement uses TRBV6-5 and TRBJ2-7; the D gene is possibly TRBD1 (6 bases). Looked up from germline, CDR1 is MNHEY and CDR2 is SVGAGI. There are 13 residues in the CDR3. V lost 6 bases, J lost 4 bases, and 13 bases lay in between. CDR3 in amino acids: CASRAGVLYEQYF. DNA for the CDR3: TGTGCCAGCAGGGCAGGGGTATTATACGAGCAGTACTTC.

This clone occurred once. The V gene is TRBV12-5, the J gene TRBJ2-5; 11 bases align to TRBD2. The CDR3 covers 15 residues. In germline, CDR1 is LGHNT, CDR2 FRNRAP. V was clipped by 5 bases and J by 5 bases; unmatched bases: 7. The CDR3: CASGTVAGGPETQYF. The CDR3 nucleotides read TGTGCTAGTGGTACTGTAGCGGGGGGGCCGGAGACCCAGTACTTC.

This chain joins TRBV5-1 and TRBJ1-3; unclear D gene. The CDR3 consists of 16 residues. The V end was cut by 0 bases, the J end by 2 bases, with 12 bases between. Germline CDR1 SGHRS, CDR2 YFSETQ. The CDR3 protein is CASSLDTLGPGNTIYF. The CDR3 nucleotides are TGCGCCAGCAGCTTGGACACCCTAGGCCCTGGAAACACCATATATTTT.

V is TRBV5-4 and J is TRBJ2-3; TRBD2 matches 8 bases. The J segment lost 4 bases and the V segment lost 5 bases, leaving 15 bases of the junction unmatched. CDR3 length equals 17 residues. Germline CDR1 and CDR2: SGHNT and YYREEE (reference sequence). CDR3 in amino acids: CASSQMGPGGPADTQYF. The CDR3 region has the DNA TGTGCCAGCAGTCAGATGGGTCCGGGGGGGCCGGCAGATACGCAGTATTTT.

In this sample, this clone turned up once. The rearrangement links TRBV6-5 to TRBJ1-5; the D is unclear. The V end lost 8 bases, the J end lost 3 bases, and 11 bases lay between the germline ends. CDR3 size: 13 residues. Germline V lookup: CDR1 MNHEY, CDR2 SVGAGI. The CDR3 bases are TGTGCCAGCGCGTACCAGGTCAATCAGCCCCAGCATTTT. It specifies CASAYQVNQPQHF.

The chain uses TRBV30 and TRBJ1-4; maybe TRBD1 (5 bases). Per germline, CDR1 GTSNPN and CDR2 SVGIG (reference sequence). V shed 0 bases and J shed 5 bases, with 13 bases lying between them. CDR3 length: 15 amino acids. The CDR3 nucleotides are TGTGCCTGGAGTGTAAAAGGGGCCCAAAATGAAAAACTGTTTTTT. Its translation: CAWSVKGAQNEKLFF. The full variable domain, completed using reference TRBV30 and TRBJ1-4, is SQTIHQWPATLVQPVGSPLSLECTVEGTSNPNLYWYRQAAGRGLQLLFYSVGIGQISSEVPQNLSASRPQDRQFILSSKKLLLSDSGFYLCAWSVKGAQNEKLFFGSGTQLSVL.

This CDR3 reads CASSIERGGTASTDTQYF. The CDR3 DNA reads as TGTGCCAGTAGTATAGAGCGCGGGGGAACAGCTAGCACAGATACGCAGTATTTT. This chain joins TRBV19 and TRBJ2-3; 7 nucleotides line up with TRBD2. Per the germline V gene, CDR1 is LNHDA and CDR2 is SQIVND (reference sequence). V dropped 0 bases and J dropped 0; count of bases not matched to a gene: 9. This CDR3 region has 18 residues. Supplemented by reference TRBV19 and TRBJ2-3, the full variable domain reads DGGITQSPKYLFRKEGQNVTLSCEQNLNHDAMYWYRQDPGQGLRLIYYSQIVNDFQKGDIAEGYSVSREKKESFPLTVTSAQKNPTAFYLCASSIERGGTASTDTQYFGPGTRLTVL.

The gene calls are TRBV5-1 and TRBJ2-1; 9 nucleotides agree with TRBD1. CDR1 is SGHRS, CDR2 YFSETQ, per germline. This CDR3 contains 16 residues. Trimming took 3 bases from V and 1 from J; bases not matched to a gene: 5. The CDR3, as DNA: TGCGCCAGCAGCTCCACAGGGGGCTTGTCCTACAATGAGCAGTTCTTC. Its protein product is CASSSTGGLSYNEQFF.

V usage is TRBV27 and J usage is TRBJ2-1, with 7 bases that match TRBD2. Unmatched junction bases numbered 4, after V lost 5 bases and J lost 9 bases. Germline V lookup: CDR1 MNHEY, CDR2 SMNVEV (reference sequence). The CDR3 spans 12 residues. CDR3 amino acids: CASSNGGFEQFF. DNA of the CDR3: TGTGCCAGCAGTAACGGGGGGTTTGAGCAGTTCTTC.

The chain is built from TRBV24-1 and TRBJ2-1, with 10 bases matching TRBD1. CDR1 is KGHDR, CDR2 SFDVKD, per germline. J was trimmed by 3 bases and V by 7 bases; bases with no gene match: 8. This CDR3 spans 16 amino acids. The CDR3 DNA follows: TGTGCCACCAGCTCCGCCGGGACAGGGGACTACAATGAGCAGTTCTTC. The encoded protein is CATSSAGTGDYNEQFF.